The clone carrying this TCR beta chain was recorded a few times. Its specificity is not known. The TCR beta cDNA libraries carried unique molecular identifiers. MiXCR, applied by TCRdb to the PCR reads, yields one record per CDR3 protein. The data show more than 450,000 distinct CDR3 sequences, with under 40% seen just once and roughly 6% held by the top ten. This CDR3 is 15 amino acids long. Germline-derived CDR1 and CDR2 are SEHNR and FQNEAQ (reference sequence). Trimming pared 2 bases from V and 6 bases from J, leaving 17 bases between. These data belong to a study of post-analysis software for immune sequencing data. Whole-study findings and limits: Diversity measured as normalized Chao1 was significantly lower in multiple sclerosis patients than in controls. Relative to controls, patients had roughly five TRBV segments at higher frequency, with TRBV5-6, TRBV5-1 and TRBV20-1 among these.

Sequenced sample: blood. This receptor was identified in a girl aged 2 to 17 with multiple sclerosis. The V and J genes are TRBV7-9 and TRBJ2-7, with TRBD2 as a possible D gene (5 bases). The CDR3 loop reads CASSLRSPEGGEQYF. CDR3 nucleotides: TGTGCCAGCAGCTTACGGTCCCCCGAGGGCGGCGAGCAGTACTTC.